The 24 T cell receptor beta chains below come from one sample, sequenced in a study of radiotherapy plus CTLA-4 blockade in lung cancer (dated by TCRdb to the late 2010s). Receptor amplification or capture employed the immunoSEQ multiplex PCR assay. The source is immuneACCESS, and TCRdb retained only in-frame sequences with V and J called. Part of the clones is not carried over; for the studies checked, unresolved V genes explain less than half of this, and the remainder is unexplained. The sample contains tens of thousands of clones, around 85% of them found a single time. Of the sample, approximately 2.2% falls within the top ten clones. The sample in question was peripheral blood, obtained from a patient treated with radiotherapy plus ipilimumab. All receptors derive from a human donor with non-small cell lung cancer who had a partial response to radiotherapy plus ipilimumab.

This rearrangement joins TRBV6-5 to TRBJ1-1; 11 bases fit TRBD1. Losses at the gene ends were 2 bases for V and 8 bases for J; bases not matched to a gene: 4. Germline CDR1 and CDR2: MNHEY and SVGAGI. The CDR3 totals 14 residues. The CDR3, as DNA: TGTGCCAGCAGTTACCGGACAGGGGGCACCGAAGCTTTCTTT. As protein: CASSYRTGGTEAFF.

Details on this clone: This likely traces to a read error, being one base from a far larger clone. The chain uses TRBV7-9 and TRBJ2-3; tentatively, D is TRBD1 (5 bases). Germline CDR1 reads SEHNR; CDR2 reads FQNEAQ (reference sequence). The CDR3 is 14 residues long. CDR3 nucleotides: TGTGCCAGCAGCTTTGCGACAAGCACAGGTACGCAGTATTTT. It is translated as CASSFATSTGTQYF.

The chain employs TRBV7-8 and TRBJ2-7, with 11 bases that match TRBD2. The germline CDR1 and CDR2 sequences are SGHVS and FQNEAQ. The J segment lost 5 bases and the V segment lost 1 base, leaving 10 bases of the junction unmatched. The CDR3 covers 17 residues. CDR3 in DNA: TGTGCCAGCAGCTTAGTTGTCCTAGCGGGAGGCCTGGACGAGCAGTACTTC. Its translation is CASSLVVLAGGLDEQYF.

This chain connects TRBV13 to TRBJ2-7, with 7 bases fitting TRBD1. V gave up 5 bases and J gave up 2 bases; unmatched junction bases: 3. Looked up from germline, CDR1 is PRHDT and CDR2 is FYEKMQ (reference sequence). The CDR3 length is 13 residues. CDR3 sequence reads: CASSRQGAYEQYF. The DNA of the CDR3 is TGTGCCAGCAGCCGACAGGGAGCCTACGAGCAGTACTTC.

V gene TRBV10-1 combines with J gene TRBJ1-1; 11 bases fit TRBD1. Germline CDR1 WNHNN, CDR2 SYGVQD (reference sequence). The V gene end was trimmed by 7 bases and the J gene end by 5 bases; junction bases not matched to a gene: 9. This CDR3 comprises 15 residues. CDR3: CASTSGQGDVTEAFF. The CDR3 bases are TGCGCCAGCACTTCGGGACAGGGGGATGTGACTGAAGCTTTCTTT.

This sequence joins TRBV28 and TRBJ1-1; no clear D. Trimming removed 3 bases from V and 0 bases from J, with 8 bases in between. The CDR3 covers 14 residues. Germline assignment: CDR1 MDHEN and CDR2 SYDVKM. In nucleotides, the CDR3 is TGTGCCAGCAGTTTTAGTTTCATGAACACTGAAGCTTTCTTT. Encoded protein: CASSFSFMNTEAFF.

The chain has TRBV7-9 and TRBJ1-6; the match to TRBD1 covers 7 bases. J was trimmed by 8 bases and V by 1 base; bases with no gene match: 5. Germline CDR1 reads SEHNR; CDR2 reads FQNEAQ (reference sequence). The CDR3 sequence is 15 residues long. The CDR3 here is CASSLGGGRDSPLHF. The CDR3, as DNA: TGTGCCAGCAGCTTAGGAGGGGGCCGGGATTCACCCCTCCACTTT.

The chain couples TRBV30 to TRBJ2-5, with 10 bases fitting TRBD1. J lost 3 bases, V lost 5 bases, and 6 bases had no gene match. The germline gives CDR1 GTSNPN, CDR2 SVGIG (reference sequence). CDR3 length: 14 amino acids. The CDR3 region is CAWDRGTGEETQYF. The CDR3 nucleotides read TGTGCCTGGGACAGAGGGACAGGGGAAGAGACCCAGTACTTC.

This sequence joins TRBV2 and TRBJ1-2; a possible D gene is TRBD1 (6 bases). Germline CDR1 and CDR2: SNHLY and FYNNEI. There are 14 residues in the CDR3. Trimming left V 7 bases short and J 3 bases short, with 15 bases between. The CDR3 sequence is CASTGLQGDYGYTF. DNA for the CDR3: TGTGCCAGCACCGGATTACAGGGTGACTATGGCTACACCTTC.

The chain has TRBV28 and TRBJ2-3; perhaps TRBD2 as D (5 bases). V lost 8 bases, J lost 1 base, and 19 bases lay in between. Looked up from germline, CDR1 is MDHEN and CDR2 is SYDVKM. The CDR3 loop spans 16 amino acids. CDR3 protein: CASLDEWELGTDTQYF. CDR3 nucleotide sequence: TGTGCCAGCCTAGACGAATGGGAACTAGGCACAGATACGCAGTATTTT.

The chain has TRBV6-1 and TRBJ2-2; TRBD1 matches 7 bases. CDR1 is MNHNS, CDR2 SASEGT, per germline. The CDR3 length is 15 residues. V gave up 3 bases and J gave up 5 bases; unmatched junction bases: 6. The CDR3 sequence: CASSDRQGVTGELFF. Written as DNA, the CDR3 is TGTGCCAGCAGTGACAGGCAGGGGGTAACCGGGGAGCTGTTTTTT.

This sequence joins TRBV6-1 and TRBJ1-3; 7 nucleotides match TRBD1. The CDR3 length is 12 residues. V shed 4 bases, J shed 8 bases, and the junction held 2 bases outside the gene matches. Germline CDR1 is MNHNS and CDR2 is SASEGT. The CDR3 reads CASSAGGYTIYF. In DNA, the CDR3 is TGTGCCAGCAGTGCAGGGGGGTACACCATATATTTT.

The V and J genes are TRBV5-6 and TRBJ1-3; weak D call: TRBD1 (5 bases). The germline gives CDR1 SGHDT, CDR2 YYEEEE. The ends were cut back, 4 bases at V and 0 bases at J, with 11 bases in the middle. CDR3 size: 15 residues. The CDR3 coding sequence is TGTGCCAGCAGCCGTAACCAGGGCTCTGGAAACACCATATATTTT. Amino acid sequence: CASSRNQGSGNTIYF.

This sequence joins TRBV7-9 and TRBJ2-2, with a tentative D call TRBD1 (6 bases). Germline V gives CDR1 SEHNR, CDR2 FQNEAQ (reference sequence). V was cut by 4 bases and J by 4 bases, with 10 bases left in between. CDR3 size: 14 residues. The CDR3 loop is CASSSGQTTGELFF. In DNA form, the CDR3 reads TGTGCCAGCAGCTCCGGACAGACCACCGGGGAGCTGTTTTTT.

This rearrangement joins TRBV29-1 to TRBJ1-1, with TRBD1 matching over 7 bases. Germline V gene data show CDR1 as SQVTM and CDR2 as ANQGSEA. This CDR3 is 11 amino acids long. Unmatched junction bases numbered 5, after V lost 6 bases and J lost 7 bases. For the CDR3, the DNA is TGCAGCGTGATTCGGGACAGTGAAGCTTTCTTT. This encodes CSVIRDSEAFF. The whole variable domain, remainder taken from reference TRBV29-1 and TRBJ1-1, is SAVISQKPSRDICQRGTSLTIQCQVDSQVTMMFWYRQQPGQSLTLIATANQGSEATYESGFVIDKFPISRPNLTFSTLTVSNMSPEDSSIYLCSVIRDSEAFFGQGTRLTVV.

The chain links TRBV7-6 to TRBJ2-1, with 9 bases that match TRBD2. This CDR3 has 15 amino acids. Germline V gene lookup returns CDR1 SGHVS and CDR2 FNYEAQ. Unmatched junction bases numbered 2, after V lost 3 bases and J lost 2 bases. CDR3 amino acids: CASSFAGGTYNEQFF. The CDR3 region has the DNA TGTGCCAGCAGCTTCGCGGGGGGGACCTACAATGAGCAGTTCTTC.

This rearrangement joins TRBV6-5 to TRBJ2-4; D possibly corresponds to TRBD1 (6 bases). CDR1 is MNHEY, CDR2 SVGAGI, per germline. Deletions cut 6 bases from V and 3 bases from J, with 15 bases between. This CDR3 is built from 15 residues. CDR3 region: CASSRTGIGKNIQYF. CDR3 sequence (DNA): TGTGCCAGCAGCCGAACAGGGATTGGCAAAAACATTCAGTACTTC.

V and J are TRBV6-6 and TRBJ2-7, with TRBD2 as a possible D gene (5 bases). The V end was cut by 0 bases, the J end by 3 bases, with 9 bases between. Germline-derived CDR1 and CDR2 are MNHNY and SVGAGI (reference sequence). This CDR3 region has 14 residues. The CDR3 DNA follows: TGTGCCAGCAGTTACTCCGCCGGGGACTACGAGCAGTACGTC. Its protein is CASSYSAGDYEQYV.

The chain joins TRBV4-1 to TRBJ1-5; perhaps TRBD1 as D (6 bases). Trimming left V 4 bases short and J 8 bases short, with 18 bases between. Germline CDR1 is MGHRA and CDR2 is YSYEKL. This CDR3 spans 15 amino acids. In nucleotides, the CDR3 is TGCGCCAGCAGCCGGCAAGGAACAGGGATGGAGCCCCAGCATTTT. This sequence encodes CASSRQGTGMEPQHF.

V and J are TRBV4-2 and TRBJ2-5; D not certain. The CDR3 extends over 14 amino acids. Germline V gene lookup returns CDR1 LGHNA and CDR2 YNFKEQ. Between the trimmed V and J ends, which lost 5 bases and 2 bases, there was a span of 12 bases. The CDR3 region is CASSVLRAQETQYF. CDR3 sequence (DNA): TGTGCCAGCAGCGTTCTGCGCGCTCAAGAGACCCAGTACTTC.

The V and J genes are TRBV19 and TRBJ2-3; 10 nucleotides align to TRBD2. The CDR3 runs 15 residues. J was trimmed by 2 bases and V by 4 bases; bases with no gene match: 3. From germline, CDR1 is LNHDA and CDR2 SQIVND (reference sequence). The CDR3 DNA is TGTGCCAGTAGTAGGACTAGCGGAAACACAGATACGCAGTATTTT. As protein: CASSRTSGNTDTQYF. The variable domain in full, completed from reference TRBV19 and TRBJ2-3, reads DGGITQSPKYLFRKEGQNVTLSCEQNLNHDAMYWYRQDPGQGLRLIYYSQIVNDFQKGDIAEGYSVSREKKESFPLTVTSAQKNPTAFYLCASSRTSGNTDTQYFGPGTRLTVL.

Only a few counts were recorded for this clone. The chain uses TRBV28 and TRBJ1-5; D is unclear. The V gene's germline CDR1 is MDHEN and CDR2 SYDVKM. The V end was cut by 7 bases, the J end by 4 bases, with 8 bases between. The CDR3 is 12 amino acids. The CDR3 DNA follows: TGTGCCAGCACGGGAGGGAATCAGCCCCAGCATTTT. It is translated as CASTGGNQPQHF.

Written as DNA, the CDR3 is TGTGCCTGGAGTGGACTAGCGGGAGGGCCGAGGGAGCAGTTCTTC. This gives the protein CAWSGLAGGPREQFF. The chain is built from TRBV30 and TRBJ2-1, with TRBD2 matching over 14 bases. Germline V gene sequence: CDR1 GTSNPN, CDR2 SVGIG (reference sequence). This CDR3 spans 15 amino acids. The V gene end was trimmed by 1 base and the J gene end by 10 bases; junction bases not matched to a gene: 6.

The chain recombines TRBV5-1 with TRBJ2-1; D is ambiguous. The V end was cut by 1 base, the J end by 4 bases, with 12 bases between. The CDR3 extends over 15 amino acids. Germline V lookup: CDR1 SGHRS, CDR2 YFSETQ. The CDR3 loop reads CASSLIPGKYNEQFF. In nucleotides, the CDR3 is TGCGCCAGCAGCTTGATTCCAGGCAAGTACAATGAGCAGTTCTTC.